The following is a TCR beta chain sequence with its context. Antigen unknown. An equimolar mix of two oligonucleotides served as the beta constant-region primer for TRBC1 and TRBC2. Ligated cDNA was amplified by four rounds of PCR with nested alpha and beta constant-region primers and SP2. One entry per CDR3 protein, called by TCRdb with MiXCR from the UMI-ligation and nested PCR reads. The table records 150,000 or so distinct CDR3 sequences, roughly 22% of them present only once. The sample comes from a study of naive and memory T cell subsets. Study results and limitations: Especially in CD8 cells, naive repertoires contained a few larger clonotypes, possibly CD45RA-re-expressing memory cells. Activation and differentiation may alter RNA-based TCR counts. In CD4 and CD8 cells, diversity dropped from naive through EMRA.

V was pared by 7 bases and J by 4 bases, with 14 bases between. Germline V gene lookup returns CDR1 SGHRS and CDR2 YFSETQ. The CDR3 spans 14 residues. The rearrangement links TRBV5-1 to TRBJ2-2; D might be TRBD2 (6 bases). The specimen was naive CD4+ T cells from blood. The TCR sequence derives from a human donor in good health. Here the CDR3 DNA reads TGCGCCAGCCCCAAGGAGGGAGGCACCGGGGAGCTGTTTTTT. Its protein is CASPKEGGTGELFF.